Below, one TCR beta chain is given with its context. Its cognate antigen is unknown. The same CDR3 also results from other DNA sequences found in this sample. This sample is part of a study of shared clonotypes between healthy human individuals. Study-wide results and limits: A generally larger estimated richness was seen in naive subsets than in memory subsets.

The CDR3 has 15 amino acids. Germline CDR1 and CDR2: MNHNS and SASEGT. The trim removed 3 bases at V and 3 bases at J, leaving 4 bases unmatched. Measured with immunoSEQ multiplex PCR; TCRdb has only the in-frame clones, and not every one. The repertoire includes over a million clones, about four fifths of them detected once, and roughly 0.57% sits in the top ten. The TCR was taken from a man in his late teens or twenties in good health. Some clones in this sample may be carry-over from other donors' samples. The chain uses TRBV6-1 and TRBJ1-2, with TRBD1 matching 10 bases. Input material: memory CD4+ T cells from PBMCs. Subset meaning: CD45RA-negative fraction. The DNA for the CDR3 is TGTGCCAGCAGTGAGCGGACAGGGGGTCACTATGGCTACACCTTC. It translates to CASSERTGGHYGYTF.